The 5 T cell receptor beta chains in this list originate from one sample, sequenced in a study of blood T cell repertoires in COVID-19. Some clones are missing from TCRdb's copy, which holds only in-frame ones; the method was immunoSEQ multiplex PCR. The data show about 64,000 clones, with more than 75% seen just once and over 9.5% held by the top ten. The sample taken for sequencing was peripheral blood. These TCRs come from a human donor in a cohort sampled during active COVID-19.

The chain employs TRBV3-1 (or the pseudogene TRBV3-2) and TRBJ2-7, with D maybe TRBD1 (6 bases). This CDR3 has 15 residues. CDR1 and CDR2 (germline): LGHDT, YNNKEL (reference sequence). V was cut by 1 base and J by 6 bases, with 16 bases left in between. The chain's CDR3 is CASSQAGPQGSEQYF. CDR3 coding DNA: TGTGCCAGCAGCCAAGCGGGTCCCCAGGGGTCCGAGCAGTACTTC.

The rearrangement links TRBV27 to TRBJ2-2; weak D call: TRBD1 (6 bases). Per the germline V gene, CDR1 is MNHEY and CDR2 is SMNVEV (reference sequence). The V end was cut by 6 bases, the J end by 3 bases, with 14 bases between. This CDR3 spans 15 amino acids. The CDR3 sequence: CASRGRQAYTGELFF. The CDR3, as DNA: TGTGCCAGCAGGGGGAGACAGGCTTACACCGGGGAGCTGTTTTTT.

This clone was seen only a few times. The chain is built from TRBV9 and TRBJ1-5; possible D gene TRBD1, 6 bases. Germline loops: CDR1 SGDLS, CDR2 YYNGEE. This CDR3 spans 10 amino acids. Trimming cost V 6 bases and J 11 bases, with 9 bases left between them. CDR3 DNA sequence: TGTGCCAGCAACGAGGGGGCCCAGCATTTT. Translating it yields CASNEGAQHF.

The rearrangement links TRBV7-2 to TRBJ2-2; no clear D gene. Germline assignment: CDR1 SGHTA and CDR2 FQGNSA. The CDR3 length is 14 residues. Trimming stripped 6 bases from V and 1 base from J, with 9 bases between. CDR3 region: CASRYSMNTGELFF. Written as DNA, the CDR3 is TGTGCCAGCAGATATTCTATGAACACCGGGGAGCTGTTTTTT.

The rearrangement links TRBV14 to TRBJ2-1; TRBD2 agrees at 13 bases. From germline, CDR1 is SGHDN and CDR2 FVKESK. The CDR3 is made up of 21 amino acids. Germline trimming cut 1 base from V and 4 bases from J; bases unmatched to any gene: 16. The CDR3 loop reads CASSQGPTSGGTWEYYNEQFF. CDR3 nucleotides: TGTGCCAGCAGCCAAGGGCCGACTAGCGGGGGGACGTGGGAATATTACAATGAGCAGTTCTTC.